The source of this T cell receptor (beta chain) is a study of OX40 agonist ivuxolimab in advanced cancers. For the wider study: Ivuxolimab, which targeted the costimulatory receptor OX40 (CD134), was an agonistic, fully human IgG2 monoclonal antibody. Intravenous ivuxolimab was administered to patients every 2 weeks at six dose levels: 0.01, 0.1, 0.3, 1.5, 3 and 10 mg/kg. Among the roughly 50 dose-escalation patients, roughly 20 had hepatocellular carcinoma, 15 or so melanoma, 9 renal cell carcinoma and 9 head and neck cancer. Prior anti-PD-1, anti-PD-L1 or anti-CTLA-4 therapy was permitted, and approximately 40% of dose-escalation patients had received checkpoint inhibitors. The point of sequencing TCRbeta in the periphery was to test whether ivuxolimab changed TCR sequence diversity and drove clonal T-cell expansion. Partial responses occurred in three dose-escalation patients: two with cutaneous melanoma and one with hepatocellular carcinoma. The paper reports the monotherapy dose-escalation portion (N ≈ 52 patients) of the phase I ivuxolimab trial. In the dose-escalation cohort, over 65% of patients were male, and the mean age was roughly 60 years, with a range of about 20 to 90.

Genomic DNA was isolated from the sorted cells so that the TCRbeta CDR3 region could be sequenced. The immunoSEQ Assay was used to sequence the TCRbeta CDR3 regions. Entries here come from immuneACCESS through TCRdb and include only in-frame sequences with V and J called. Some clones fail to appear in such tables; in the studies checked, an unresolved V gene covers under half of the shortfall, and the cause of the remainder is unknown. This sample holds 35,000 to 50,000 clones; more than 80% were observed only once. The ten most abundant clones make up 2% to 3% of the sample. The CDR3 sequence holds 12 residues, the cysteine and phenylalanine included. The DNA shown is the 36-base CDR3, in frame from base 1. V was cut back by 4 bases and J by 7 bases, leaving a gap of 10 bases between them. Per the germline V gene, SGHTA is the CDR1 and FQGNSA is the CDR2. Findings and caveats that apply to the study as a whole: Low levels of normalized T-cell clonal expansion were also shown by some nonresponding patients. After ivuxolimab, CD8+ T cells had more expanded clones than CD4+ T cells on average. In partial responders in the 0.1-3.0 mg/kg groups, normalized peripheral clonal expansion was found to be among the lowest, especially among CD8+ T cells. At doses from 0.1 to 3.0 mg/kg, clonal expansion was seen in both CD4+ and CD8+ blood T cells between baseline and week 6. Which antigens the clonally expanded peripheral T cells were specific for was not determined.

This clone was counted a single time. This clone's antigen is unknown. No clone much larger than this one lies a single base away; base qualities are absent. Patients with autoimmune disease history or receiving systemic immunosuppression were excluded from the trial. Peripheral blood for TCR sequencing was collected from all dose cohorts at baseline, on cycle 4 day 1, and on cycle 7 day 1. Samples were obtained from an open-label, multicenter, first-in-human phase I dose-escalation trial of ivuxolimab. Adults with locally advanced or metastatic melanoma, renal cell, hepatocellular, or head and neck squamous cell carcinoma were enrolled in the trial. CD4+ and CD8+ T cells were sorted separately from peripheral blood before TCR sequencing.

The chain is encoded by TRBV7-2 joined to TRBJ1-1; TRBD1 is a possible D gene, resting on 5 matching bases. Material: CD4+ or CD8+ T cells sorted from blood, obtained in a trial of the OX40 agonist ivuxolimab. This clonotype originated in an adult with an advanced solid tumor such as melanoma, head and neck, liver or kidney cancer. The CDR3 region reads CASSSPGLEAFF. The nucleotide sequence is TGTGCCAGCAGCTCACCGGGGCTTGAAGCTTTCTTT.